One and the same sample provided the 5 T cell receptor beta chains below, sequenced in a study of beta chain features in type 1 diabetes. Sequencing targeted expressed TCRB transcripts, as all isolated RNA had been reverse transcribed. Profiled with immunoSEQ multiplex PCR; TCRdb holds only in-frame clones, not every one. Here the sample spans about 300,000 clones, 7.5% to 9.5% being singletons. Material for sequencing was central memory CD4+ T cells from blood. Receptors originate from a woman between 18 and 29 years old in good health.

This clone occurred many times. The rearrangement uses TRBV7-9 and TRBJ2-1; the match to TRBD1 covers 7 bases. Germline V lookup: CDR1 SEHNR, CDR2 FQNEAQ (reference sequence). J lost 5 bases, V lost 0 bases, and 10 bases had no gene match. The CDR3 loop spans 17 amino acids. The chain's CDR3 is CASSLAPRGSVDNEQFF. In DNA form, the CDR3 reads TGTGCCAGCAGCTTAGCACCCAGGGGGTCTGTGGACAATGAGCAGTTCTTC.

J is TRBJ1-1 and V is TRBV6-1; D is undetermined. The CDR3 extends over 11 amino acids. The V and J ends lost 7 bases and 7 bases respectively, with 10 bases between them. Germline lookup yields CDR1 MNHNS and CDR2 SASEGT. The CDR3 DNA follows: TGTGCCAGCAAAGTTGTCGATGAAGCTTTCTTT. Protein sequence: CASKVVDEAFF.

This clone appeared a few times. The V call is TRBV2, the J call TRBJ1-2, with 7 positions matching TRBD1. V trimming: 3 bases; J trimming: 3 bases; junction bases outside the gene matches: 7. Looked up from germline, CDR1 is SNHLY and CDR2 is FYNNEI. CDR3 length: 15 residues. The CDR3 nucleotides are TGTGCCAGCAGTGACCTGACAGGGCCCGACTATGGCTACACCTTC. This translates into CASSDLTGPDYGYTF.

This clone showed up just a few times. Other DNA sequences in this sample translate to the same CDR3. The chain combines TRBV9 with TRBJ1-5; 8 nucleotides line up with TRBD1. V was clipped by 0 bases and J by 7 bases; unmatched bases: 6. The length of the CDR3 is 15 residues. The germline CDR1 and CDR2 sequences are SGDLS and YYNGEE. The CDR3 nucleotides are TGTGCCAGCAGCGTAGGGACAGGGTTCGGACAGCCCCAGCATTTT. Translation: CASSVGTGFGQPQHF.

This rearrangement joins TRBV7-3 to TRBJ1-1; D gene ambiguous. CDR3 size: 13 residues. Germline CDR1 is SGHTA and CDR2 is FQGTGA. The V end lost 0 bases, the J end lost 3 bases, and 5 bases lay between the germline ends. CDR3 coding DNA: TGTGCCAGCAGCTTAACTGGGGACACTGAAGCTTTCTTT. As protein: CASSLTGDTEAFF.